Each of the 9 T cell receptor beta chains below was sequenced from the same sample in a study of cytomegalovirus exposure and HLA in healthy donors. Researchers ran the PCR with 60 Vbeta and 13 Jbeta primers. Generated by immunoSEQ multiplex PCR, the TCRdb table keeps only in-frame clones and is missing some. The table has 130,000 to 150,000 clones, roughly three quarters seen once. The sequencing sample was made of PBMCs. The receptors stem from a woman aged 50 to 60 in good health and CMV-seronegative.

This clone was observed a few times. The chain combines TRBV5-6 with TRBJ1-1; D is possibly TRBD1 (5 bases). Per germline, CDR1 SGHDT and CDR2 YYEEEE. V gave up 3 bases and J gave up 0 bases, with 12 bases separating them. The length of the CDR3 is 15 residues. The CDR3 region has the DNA TGTGCCAGCAGCTGGGGCGGGATTATGAACACTGAAGCTTTCTTT. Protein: CASSWGGIMNTEAFF.

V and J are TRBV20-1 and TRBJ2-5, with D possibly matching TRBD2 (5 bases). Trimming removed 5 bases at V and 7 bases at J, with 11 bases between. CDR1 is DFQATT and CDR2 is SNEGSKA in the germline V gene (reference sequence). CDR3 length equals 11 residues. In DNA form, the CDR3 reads TGCAGTGCTCCCACCGGAGGGACCCAGTACTTC. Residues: CSAPTGGTQYF.

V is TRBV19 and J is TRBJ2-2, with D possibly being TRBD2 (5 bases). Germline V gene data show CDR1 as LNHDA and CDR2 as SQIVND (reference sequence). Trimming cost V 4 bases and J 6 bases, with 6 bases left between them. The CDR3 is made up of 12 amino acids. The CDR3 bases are TGTGCCAGTAGTAGGGAGTCCGGGGAGCTGTTTTTT. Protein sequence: CASSRESGELFF.

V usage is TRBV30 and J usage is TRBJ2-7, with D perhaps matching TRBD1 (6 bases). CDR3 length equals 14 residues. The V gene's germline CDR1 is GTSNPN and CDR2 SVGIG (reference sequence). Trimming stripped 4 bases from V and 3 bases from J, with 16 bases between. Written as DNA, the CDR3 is TGTGCCTGGATCCAAGACAGAGGGGGCTACGAGCAGTACTTC. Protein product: CAWIQDRGGYEQYF.

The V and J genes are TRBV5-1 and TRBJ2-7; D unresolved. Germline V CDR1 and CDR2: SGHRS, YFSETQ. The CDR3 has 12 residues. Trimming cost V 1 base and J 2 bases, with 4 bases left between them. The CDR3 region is CASSLTTYEQYF. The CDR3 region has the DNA TGCGCCAGCAGCTTGACAACCTACGAGCAGTACTTC.

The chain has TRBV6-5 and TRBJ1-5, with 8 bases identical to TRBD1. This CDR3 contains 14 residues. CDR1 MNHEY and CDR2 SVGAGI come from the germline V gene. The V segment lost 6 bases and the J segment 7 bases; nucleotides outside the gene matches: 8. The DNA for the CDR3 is TGTGCCAGCAGCCCGGGACAGGCATGGCAGCCCCAGCATTTT. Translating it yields CASSPGQAWQPQHF.

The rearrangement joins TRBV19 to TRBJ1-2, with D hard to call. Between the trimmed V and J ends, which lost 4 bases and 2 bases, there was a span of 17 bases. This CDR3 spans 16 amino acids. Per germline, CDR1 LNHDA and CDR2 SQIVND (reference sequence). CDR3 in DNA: TGTGCCAGTAGTACCCCCGTCCTGCTAGGAAACTATGGCTACACCTTC. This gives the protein CASSTPVLLGNYGYTF.

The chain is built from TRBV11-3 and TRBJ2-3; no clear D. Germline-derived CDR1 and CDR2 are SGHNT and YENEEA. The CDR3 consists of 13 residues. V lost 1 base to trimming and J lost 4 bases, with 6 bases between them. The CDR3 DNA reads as TGTGCCAGCAGCTTAGTACGGGCAGATACGCAGTATTTT. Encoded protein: CASSLVRADTQYF.

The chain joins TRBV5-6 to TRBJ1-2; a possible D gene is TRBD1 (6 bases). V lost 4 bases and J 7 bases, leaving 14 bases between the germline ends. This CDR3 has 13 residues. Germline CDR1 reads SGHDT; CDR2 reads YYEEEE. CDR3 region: CASSTTGWSGYTF. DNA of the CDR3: TGTGCCAGCAGCACCACAGGGTGGAGTGGCTACACCTTC.